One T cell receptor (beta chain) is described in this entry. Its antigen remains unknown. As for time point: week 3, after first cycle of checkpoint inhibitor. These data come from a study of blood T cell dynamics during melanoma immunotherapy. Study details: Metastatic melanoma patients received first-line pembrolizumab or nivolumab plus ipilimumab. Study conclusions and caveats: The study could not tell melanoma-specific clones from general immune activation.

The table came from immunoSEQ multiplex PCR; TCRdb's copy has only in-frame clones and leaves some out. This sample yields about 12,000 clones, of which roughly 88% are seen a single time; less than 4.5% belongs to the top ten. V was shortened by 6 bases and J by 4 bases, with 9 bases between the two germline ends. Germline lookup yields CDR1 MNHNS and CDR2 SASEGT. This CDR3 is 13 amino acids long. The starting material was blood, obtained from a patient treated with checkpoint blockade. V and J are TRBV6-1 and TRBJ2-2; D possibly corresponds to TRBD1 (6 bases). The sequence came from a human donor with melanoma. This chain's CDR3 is CASRPTGTGELFF. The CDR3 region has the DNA TGTGCCAGCAGACCGACAGGCACCGGGGAGCTGTTTTTT.